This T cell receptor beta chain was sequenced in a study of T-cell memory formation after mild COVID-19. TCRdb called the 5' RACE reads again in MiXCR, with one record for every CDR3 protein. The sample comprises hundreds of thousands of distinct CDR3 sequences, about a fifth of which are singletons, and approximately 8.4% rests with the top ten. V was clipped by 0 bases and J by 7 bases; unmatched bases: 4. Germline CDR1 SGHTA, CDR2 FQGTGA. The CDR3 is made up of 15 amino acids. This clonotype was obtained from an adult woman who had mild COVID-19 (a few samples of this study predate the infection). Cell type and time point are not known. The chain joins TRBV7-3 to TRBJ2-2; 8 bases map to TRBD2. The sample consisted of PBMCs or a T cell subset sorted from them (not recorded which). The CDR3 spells CASSLTGRASGELFF. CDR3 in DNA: TGTGCCAGCAGCTTAACCGGGAGGGCCAGCGGGGAGCTGTTTTTT.